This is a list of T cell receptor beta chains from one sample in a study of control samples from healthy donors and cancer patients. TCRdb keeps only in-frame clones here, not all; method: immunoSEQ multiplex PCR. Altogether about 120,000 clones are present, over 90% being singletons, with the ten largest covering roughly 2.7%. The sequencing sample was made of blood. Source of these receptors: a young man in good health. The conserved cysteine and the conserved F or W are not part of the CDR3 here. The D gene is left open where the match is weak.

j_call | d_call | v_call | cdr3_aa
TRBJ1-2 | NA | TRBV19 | ASSPNRSPRTNYGYT
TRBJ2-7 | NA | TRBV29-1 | SVSGPTYEQY
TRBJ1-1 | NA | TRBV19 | ASSMGNTEAF
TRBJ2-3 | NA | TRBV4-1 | ASSQVGGAASDTQY
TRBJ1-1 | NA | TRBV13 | ASSTVERGNTEAF
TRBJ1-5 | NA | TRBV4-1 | ASSLQGDQPQH
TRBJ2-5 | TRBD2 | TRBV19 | ASNAGGEETQY
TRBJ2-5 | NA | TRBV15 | ATSREDHGGTQY
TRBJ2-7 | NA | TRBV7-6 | ASSPQTDSREQY
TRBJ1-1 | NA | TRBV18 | ASSSNQNTEAF
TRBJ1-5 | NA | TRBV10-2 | ASSESEDSVEPQH
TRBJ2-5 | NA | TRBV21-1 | ASSTRGGKTIRVGETQY
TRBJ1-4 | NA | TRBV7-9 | ASSQGNSGNEKLF
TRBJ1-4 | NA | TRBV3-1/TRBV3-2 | ASSPQVGEKLF
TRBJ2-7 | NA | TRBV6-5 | ASSYSNSYGYEQY
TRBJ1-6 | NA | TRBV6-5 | ASRGTGGPNSPLH
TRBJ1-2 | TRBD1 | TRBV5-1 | ASSVGQGNYGYT
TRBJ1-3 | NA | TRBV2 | ASSPGRGNTIY
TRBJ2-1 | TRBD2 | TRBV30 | AWSPLAGYNEQF
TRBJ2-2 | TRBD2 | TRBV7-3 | ASSLTPIAGGQNGELF
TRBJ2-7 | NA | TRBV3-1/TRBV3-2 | ASSLLAEGAPEQY
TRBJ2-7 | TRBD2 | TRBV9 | ASSVGGGADEQY
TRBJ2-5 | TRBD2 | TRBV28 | ASSLGTRRETQY
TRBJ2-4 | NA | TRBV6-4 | ASSPGPIRGKNIQY
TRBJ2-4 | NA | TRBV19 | ARPLGGALAKNIQY
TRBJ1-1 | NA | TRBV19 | ASSSGRLNTEAF
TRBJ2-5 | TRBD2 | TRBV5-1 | ASSPGTSGALQETQY